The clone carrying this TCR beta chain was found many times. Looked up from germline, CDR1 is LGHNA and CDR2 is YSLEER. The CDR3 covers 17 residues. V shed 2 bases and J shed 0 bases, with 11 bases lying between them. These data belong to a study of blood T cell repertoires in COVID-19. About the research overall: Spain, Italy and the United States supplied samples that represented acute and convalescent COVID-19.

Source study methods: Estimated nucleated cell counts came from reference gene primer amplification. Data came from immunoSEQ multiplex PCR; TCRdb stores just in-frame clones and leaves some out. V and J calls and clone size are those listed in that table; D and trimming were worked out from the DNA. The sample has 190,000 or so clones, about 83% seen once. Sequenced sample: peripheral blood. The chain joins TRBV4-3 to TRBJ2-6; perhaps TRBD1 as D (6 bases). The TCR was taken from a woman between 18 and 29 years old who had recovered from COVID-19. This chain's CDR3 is CASSQRTARSGANVLTF. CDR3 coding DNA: TGCGCCAGCAGCCAAAGGACAGCGCGCTCTGGGGCCAACGTCCTGACTTTC.